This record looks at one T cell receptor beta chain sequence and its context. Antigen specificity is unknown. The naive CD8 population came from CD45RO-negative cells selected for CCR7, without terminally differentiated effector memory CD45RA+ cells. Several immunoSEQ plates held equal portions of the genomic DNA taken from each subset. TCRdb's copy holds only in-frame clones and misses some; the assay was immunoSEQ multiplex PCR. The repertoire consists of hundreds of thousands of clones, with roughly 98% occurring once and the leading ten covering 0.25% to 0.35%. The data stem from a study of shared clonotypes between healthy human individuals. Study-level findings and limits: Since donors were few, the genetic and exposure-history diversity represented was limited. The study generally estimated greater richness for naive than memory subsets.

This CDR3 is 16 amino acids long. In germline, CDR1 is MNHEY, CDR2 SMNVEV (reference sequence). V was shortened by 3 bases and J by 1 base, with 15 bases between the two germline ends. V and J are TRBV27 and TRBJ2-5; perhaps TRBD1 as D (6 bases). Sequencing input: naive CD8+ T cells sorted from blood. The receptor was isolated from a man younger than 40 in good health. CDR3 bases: TGTGCCAGCAGTTTGAGACAGGCGATGAGCCAAGAGACCCAGTACTTC. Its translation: CASSLRQAMSQETQYF.